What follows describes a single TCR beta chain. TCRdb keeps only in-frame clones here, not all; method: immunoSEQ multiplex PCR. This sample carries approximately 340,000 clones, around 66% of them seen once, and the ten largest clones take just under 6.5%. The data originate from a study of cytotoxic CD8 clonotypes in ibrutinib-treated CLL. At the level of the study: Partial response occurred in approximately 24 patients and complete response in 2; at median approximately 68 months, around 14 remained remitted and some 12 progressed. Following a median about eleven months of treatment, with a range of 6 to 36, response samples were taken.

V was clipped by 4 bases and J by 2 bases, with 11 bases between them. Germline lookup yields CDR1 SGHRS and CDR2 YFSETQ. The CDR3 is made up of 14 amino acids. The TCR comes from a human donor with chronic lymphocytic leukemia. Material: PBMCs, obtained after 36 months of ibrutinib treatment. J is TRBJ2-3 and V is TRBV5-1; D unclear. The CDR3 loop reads CASSLQVSTDTQYF. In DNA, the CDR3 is TGCGCCAGCAGCCTCCAGGTTTCCACAGATACGCAGTATTTT. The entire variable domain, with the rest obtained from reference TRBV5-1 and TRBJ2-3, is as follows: KAGVTQTPRYLIKTRGQQVTLSCSPISGHRSVSWYQQTPGQGLQFLFEYFSETQRNKGNFPGRFSGRQFSNSRSEMNVSTLELGDSALYLCASSLQVSTDTQYFGPGTRLTVL.